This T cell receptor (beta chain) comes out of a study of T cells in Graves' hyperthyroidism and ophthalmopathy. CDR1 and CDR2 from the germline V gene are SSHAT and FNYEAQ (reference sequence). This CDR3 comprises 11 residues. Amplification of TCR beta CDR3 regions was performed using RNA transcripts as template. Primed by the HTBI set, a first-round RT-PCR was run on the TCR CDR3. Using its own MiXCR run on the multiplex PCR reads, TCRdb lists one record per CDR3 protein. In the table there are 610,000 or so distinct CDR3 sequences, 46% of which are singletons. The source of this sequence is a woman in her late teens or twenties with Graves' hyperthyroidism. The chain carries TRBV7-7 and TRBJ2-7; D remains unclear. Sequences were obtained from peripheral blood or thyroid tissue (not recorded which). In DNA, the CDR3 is TGTGCTAGCCGCCTCCGTTGTGAACGTTACTTC. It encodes CASRLRCERYF. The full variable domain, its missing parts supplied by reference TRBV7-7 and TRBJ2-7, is GAGVSQSPRYKVTKRGQDVTLRCDPISSHATLYWYQQALGQGPEFLTYFNYEAQPDKSGLPSDRFSAERPEGSISTLTIQRTEQRDSAMYRCASRLRCERYFGPGTRLTVT.